The 21 T cell receptor beta chains in this list originate from one sample, sequenced in a study of blood T cells in healthy people across ages. PCR was performed a second time for about 7 to 12 cycles using a sample-barcoded 5' primer and a J-beta primer mix. TCRdb re-called the 5' RACE reads with MiXCR, one entry per CDR3 protein. The sample yields hundreds of thousands of distinct CDR3 sequences, about 51% seen once. The specimen was blood. The source of these receptors is a woman of 80 years or more in good health.

This sequence joins TRBV28 and TRBJ2-3; maybe TRBD1 (6 bases). The CDR3 extends over 18 amino acids. With 3 bases removed from V and 5 bases from J, the gap between germline ends came to 24 bases. Germline lookup yields CDR1 MDHEN and CDR2 SYDVKM. This CDR3 reads CASSFPARGGGREDTQYF. The CDR3 DNA reads TGTGCCAGCAGTTTTCCCGCCAGGGGCGGAGGCCGTGAAGATACGCAGTATTTT.

This clonotype was detected many times. The J gene is TRBJ2-1, the V gene TRBV9; 9 bases align to TRBD2. Trimming cost V 0 bases and J 0 bases; bases outside gene matches: 10. The CDR3 length is 19 residues. Per germline, CDR1 SGDLS and CDR2 YYNGEE. In DNA, the CDR3 is TGTGCCAGCAGCGTAGATGCGGGGGGGCCTGTTGCCTCCTACAATGAGCAGTTCTTC. It translates to CASSVDAGGPVASYNEQFF.

The rearrangement links TRBV11-2 to TRBJ1-6, with TRBD1 matching 8 bases. The CDR3 spans 16 residues. Losses at the gene ends were 2 bases for V and 10 bases for J; bases not matched to a gene: 10. Germline V gene data show CDR1 as SGHAT and CDR2 as FQNNGV. The CDR3 region has the DNA TGTGCCAGCAGCTTAACCGTGACAGGGGATCGCTCACCCCTCCACTTT. Translated: CASSLTVTGDRSPLHF.

The rearrangement links TRBV7-2 to TRBJ2-3; D unresolved. CDR3 length equals 15 residues. Germline assignment: CDR1 SGHTA and CDR2 FQGNSA. V lost 0 bases to trimming and J lost 6 bases, with 13 bases between them. CDR3 nucleotides: TGTACCAGCAGCTTAGCGCCCCTCCGGGCGGATACGCAGTATTTT. This sequence encodes CTSSLAPLRADTQYF.

The chain's CDR3 is CASSPEGGTDTQYF. As DNA, the CDR3 is TGTGCCAGCAGCCCCGAGGGTGGCACAGATACGCAGTATTTT. The gene calls are TRBV9 and TRBJ2-3, with D perhaps TRBD2 (5 bases). In germline, CDR1 is SGDLS, CDR2 YYNGEE. The CDR3 is 14 residues long. V was clipped by 4 bases and J by 1 base, with 10 bases between them. Complete variable domain (other parts from reference TRBV9 and TRBJ2-3): DSGVTQTPKHLITATGQRVTLRCSPRSGDLSVYWYQQSLDQGLQFLIQYYNGEERAKGNILERFSAQQFPDLHSELNLSSLELGDSALYFCASSPEGGTDTQYFGPGTRLTVL.

This clonotype was recorded at least ten times. The chain couples TRBV5-1 to TRBJ2-5; no reliable D call. Trimming took off 0 bases at V and 4 bases at J, with 10 bases between the two ends. Per the germline V gene, CDR1 is SGHRS and CDR2 is YFSETQ. The length of the CDR3 is 14 residues. CDR3 DNA: TGCGCCAGCAGCTTGGAAGGTTCTTCAGAGACCCAGTACTTC. Encoded protein: CASSLEGSSETQYF.

The CDR3 DNA reads TGCGCCAGCAGCCAAGAAGGAGGGATTGCCTACGAGCAGTACTTC. As protein: CASSQEGGIAYEQYF. J is TRBJ2-7 and V is TRBV4-3; D is possibly TRBD2 (6 bases). CDR3 length equals 15 residues. CDR1 and CDR2 from the germline V gene are LGHNA and YSLEER. Between the trimmed V and J ends, which lost 0 bases and 2 bases, there was a span of 11 bases.

The rearrangement uses TRBV5-1 and TRBJ1-2, with 8 bases identical to TRBD1. Germline loops: CDR1 SGHRS, CDR2 YFSETQ. With V trimmed by 4 bases and J by 3 bases, 8 bases remained unmatched. The CDR3 runs to 15 residues. The CDR3 reads CASSPLDREDYGYTF. In DNA, the CDR3 is TGCGCCAGCAGCCCATTGGACAGGGAGGACTATGGCTACACCTTC.

This clonotype came up a few times. The chain is built from TRBV20-1 and TRBJ2-2; 9 bases align to TRBD2. Germline CDR1 is DFQATT and CDR2 is SNEGSKA (reference sequence). This CDR3 has 17 residues. V trimming: 5 bases; J trimming: 5 bases; junction bases outside the gene matches: 15. CDR3 nucleotide sequence: TGCAGTGCTTTCCGATCCATTCTAGCGGGGCGAACCGGGGAGCTGTTTTTT. It specifies CSAFRSILAGRTGELFF.

The J gene is TRBJ2-7, the V gene TRBV20-1, with D perhaps TRBD2 (6 bases). Germline V gene lookup returns CDR1 DFQATT and CDR2 SNEGSKA (reference sequence). Trimming took 1 base from V and 6 from J, leaving 19 bases between them. The CDR3 runs to 15 residues. CDR3 nucleotides: TGCAGTGCTAGAGGCGGGGATGGGCCTGCGGGCGAGCAGTACTTC. Protein sequence: CSARGGDGPAGEQYF.

Comment on this clonotype: A much larger clone lies one base from this, so it may be a read error. CDR3 region: CATSRTHTSAQETQYF. In DNA form, the CDR3 reads TGTGCCACCAGCCGCACCCATACTAGCGCCCAAGAGACCCAGTACTTC. The chain employs TRBV15 and TRBJ2-5, with 7 bases matching TRBD2. Germline assignment: CDR1 LNHNV and CDR2 YYDKDF (reference sequence). The CDR3 is 16 residues long. V dropped 5 bases and J dropped 1; count of bases not matched to a gene: 10.

This clonotype has more than one count but fewer than ten. The genes are TRBV21-1 and TRBJ2-1; TRBD2 is the table's D call and was not checked against the DNA. TRBV21-1 is tagged as a pseudogene. The CDR3 sequence is 17 residues long. The CDR3 region is CASSKIGRDKSYNEQFF. CDR3 DNA sequence: TGTGCCAGCAGCAAGATCGGCAGGGATAAAAGCTACAATGAGCAGTTCTTC.

Ten or more counts support this clonotype. The rearrangement links TRBV20-1 to TRBJ2-1, with a possible D match to TRBD1 (6 bases). Trimming pared 5 bases from V and 5 bases from J, leaving 16 bases between. The V gene's germline CDR1 is DFQATT and CDR2 SNEGSKA (reference sequence). The CDR3 is made up of 14 amino acids. In nucleotides, the CDR3 is TGCAGTGCTCCTGACAGGACCTATAACAATGAGCAGTTCTTC. This codes for CSAPDRTYNNEQFF.

This chain joins TRBV7-8 and TRBJ2-6; 8 bases map to TRBD1. The CDR3 is 19 residues long. V lost 2 bases and J lost 0; bases outside the gene matches: 9. Germline V gene data show CDR1 as SGHVS and CDR2 as FQNEAQ. The CDR3 nucleotides read TGTGCCAGCAGCTTACTCAGGGGGCGCACGATCTCTGGGGCCAACGTCCTGACTTTC. It codes for CASSLLRGRTISGANVLTF. The whole variable domain, remainder taken from reference TRBV7-8 and TRBJ2-6, is GAGVSQSPRYKVAKRGQDVALRCDPISGHVSLFWYQQALGQGPEFLTYFQNEAQLDKSGLPSDRFFAERPEGSVSTLKIQRTQQEDSAVYLCASSLLRGRTISGANVLTFGAGSRLTVL.

The rearrangement joins TRBV20-1 to TRBJ2-1; 12 bases align to TRBD2. Germline values: CDR1 DFQATT, CDR2 SNEGSKA (reference sequence). Losses at the gene ends were 6 bases for V and 0 bases for J; bases not matched to a gene: 9. The CDR3 loop spans 17 amino acids. CDR3 protein: CSALGGLAGASYNEQFF. CDR3 coding DNA: TGCAGTGCCCTAGGGGGACTAGCGGGTGCCTCCTACAATGAGCAGTTCTTC.

Turning to this clonotype: This may be a read error, as it is one base from a much larger clone. The chain uses TRBV29-1 and TRBJ2-5; D unclear. Germline V gene data show CDR1 as SQVTM and CDR2 as ANQGSEA. The CDR3 is 13 amino acids. CDR3 residues: CGVHRVVKETQYF. The CDR3 nucleotides read TGCGGCGTTCACAGAGTGGTTAAAGAGACCCAGTACTTC.

The DNA of the CDR3 is TGTGCCAGCAGTCCCCCAGGGCGGACCCAGTACTTC. It translates to CASSPPGRTQYF. V usage is TRBV12-3 or TRBV12-4 and J usage is TRBJ2-5, with D perhaps TRBD1 (5 bases). With 5 bases removed from V and 7 bases from J, the gap between germline ends came to 11 bases. The CDR3 totals 12 residues.

This clonotype was counted many times. This chain links TRBV7-2 with TRBJ2-2; D uncertain. Trimming stripped 8 bases from V and 1 base from J, with 8 bases between. CDR3 size: 13 residues. Germline V gene data show CDR1 as SGHTA and CDR2 as FQGNSA. CDR3: CASRNRNTGELFF. The DNA of the CDR3 is TGTGCCAGCCGGAATAGGAACACCGGGGAGCTGTTTTTT.

The chain has TRBV27 and TRBJ2-5, with D perhaps assigned TRBD1 or TRBD2 (6 bases each). Germline V gene data show CDR1 as MNHEY and CDR2 as SMNVEV (reference sequence). The CDR3 runs to 15 residues. V gave up 2 bases and J gave up 5 bases, with 15 bases separating them. As DNA, the CDR3 is TGTGCCAGCAGTTTAGGAGGGGGGTTATGGGAGACCCAGTACTTC. Translation gives CASSLGGGLWETQYF.

The J gene is TRBJ2-2, the V gene TRBV12-3 or TRBV12-4; D is perhaps TRBD1 (5 bases). Trimming left V 6 bases short and J 5 bases short, with 13 bases between. The CDR3 loop spans 14 amino acids. CDR3: CASRNQGLTGELFF. CDR3 nucleotide sequence: TGTGCCAGCAGAAACCAGGGTCTTACCGGGGAGCTGTTTTTT.

This chain joins TRBV7-2 and TRBJ2-1, with 7 bases identical to TRBD1. The J call may not be correct, given that the DNA end is closer to TRBJ2-7. CDR1 is SGHTA and CDR2 is FQGNSA in the germline V gene. This CDR3 has 15 amino acids. CDR3 protein: CASSLVRTGDNEQYF. CDR3 nucleotides: TGTGCCAGCAGCTTAGTACGCACAGGGGACAATGAGCAGTACTTC.